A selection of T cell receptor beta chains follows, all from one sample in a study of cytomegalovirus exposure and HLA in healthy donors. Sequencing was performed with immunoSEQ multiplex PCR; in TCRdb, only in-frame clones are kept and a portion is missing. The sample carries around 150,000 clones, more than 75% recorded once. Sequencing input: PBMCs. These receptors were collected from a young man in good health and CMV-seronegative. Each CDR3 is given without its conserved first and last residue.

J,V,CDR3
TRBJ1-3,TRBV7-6,ASSLGTGNTIY
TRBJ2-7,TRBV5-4,ASSRTGRADEQY
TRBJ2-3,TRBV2,ASSPTDTQY
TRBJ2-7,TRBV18,ASSRGAATYEQY
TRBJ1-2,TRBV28,ASRDGQGYGYT
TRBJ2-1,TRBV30,AWGADSSYNEQF
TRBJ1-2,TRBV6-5,ASSLESNYGYT
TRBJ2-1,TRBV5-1,ASTAGTYNEQF
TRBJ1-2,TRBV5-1,ASSSADGLLGYT
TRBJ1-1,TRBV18,ASSRLVGGGAGDTEAF
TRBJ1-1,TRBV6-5,ASSNRGNTEAF
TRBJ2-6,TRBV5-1,ASSLAYGGYSGANVLT
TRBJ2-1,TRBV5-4,ASRKTGDNEQF
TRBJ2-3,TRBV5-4,ASSYRGSGRTDTQY
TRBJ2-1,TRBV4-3,ASSLLLPNEQF
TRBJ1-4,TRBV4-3,ASSQDWTGGLNEKLF
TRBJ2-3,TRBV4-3,ASSAGGGVFRGTDTQY
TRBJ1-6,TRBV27,ASTRTGSGSPLH
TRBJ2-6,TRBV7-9,ASTLWHSGANVLT
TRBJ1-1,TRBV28,ASSLTGLPGKAF
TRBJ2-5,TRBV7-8,ASSLIRQGGETQY
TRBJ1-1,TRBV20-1,SASPGHEAF